This T cell receptor beta chain derives from a study of graft-versus-host responses after intestinal transplantation. The data were produced by immunoSEQ multiplex PCR, yet TCRdb's version contains in-frame clones alone and is incomplete. The table has under 2,000 clones, roughly nine tenths seen once. There are 15 residues in the CDR3. Germline V CDR1 and CDR2: SGHAT, FQDESV (reference sequence). V was shortened by 3 bases and J by 5 bases, with 14 bases between the two germline ends. Lymphocytes from graft epithelium and lamina propria were isolated. The V and J genes are TRBV11-1 and TRBJ2-1, with a weak D call TRBD2 (5 bases). The specimen was ileum tissue, collected almost 70 days after transplant. This TCR came from a human patient who received an intestinal transplant, so some T cells may come from the graft donor. CDR3 protein: CASSFLGGINNEQFF. Written as DNA, the CDR3 is TGTGCCAGCAGCTTCCTAGGAGGTATCAACAATGAGCAGTTCTTC.